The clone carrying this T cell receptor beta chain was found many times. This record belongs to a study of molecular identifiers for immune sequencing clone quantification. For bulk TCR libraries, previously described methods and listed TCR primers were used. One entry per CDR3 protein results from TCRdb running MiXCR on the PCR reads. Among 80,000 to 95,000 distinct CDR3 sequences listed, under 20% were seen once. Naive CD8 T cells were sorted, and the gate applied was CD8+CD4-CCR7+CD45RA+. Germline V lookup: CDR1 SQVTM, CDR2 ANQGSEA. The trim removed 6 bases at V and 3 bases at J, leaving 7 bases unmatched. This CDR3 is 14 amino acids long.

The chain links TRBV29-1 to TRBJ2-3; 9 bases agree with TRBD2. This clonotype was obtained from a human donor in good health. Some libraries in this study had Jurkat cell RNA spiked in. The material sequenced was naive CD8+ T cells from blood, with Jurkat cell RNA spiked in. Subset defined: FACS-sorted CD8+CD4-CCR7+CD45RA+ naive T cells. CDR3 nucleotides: TGCAGCGTCGCCAGACTAGCGGATACAGATACGCAGTATTTT. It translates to CSVARLADTDTQYF.